These 12 T cell receptor beta chains came from one sample sequenced in a study of blood T cell repertoires in COVID-19. TCRdb keeps only in-frame clones here, not all; method: immunoSEQ multiplex PCR. The sample yields about 210,000 clones, about 91% seen once. The sample taken for sequencing was PBMCs or T cells enriched from blood (not recorded which). The receptors here all came from a woman in her forties with acute COVID-19.

The chain recombines TRBV27 with TRBJ1-1; no clear D. Between the trimmed V and J ends, which lost 0 bases and 8 bases, there was a span of 13 bases. Germline V gene lookup returns CDR1 MNHEY and CDR2 SMNVEV (reference sequence). The CDR3 sequence is 14 residues long. CDR3 in amino acids: CASSLSRIGVEAFF. DNA of the CDR3: TGTGCCAGCAGTTTATCGAGAATCGGGGTAGAAGCTTTCTTT.

This chain uses TRBV5-1 with TRBJ2-5; tentatively, D is TRBD2 (6 bases). Germline lookup yields CDR1 SGHRS and CDR2 YFSETQ. Trimming left V 3 bases short and J 5 bases short, with 17 bases between. The CDR3 runs to 15 residues. The CDR3 DNA sequence: TGCGCCAGCAGCTCGGGGGTTCTACCAGGGGAGACCCAGTACTTC. This gives the protein CASSSGVLPGETQYF.

The chain uses TRBV7-9 and TRBJ1-5; 12 bases fit TRBD1. Germline V gene sequence: CDR1 SEHNR, CDR2 FQNEAQ (reference sequence). CDR3 length: 16 residues. V dropped 2 bases and J dropped 7; count of bases not matched to a gene: 6. CDR3 DNA: TGTGCCAGCAGCTTATCGGGACAGGGGGCGAGCCAGCCCCAGCATTTT. Its protein product is CASSLSGQGASQPQHF.

The chain is built from TRBV30 and TRBJ1-4; D ambiguous. The V gene's germline CDR1 is GTSNPN and CDR2 SVGIG (reference sequence). The CDR3 consists of 15 residues. With 5 bases removed from V and 0 bases from J, the gap between germline ends came to 13 bases. CDR3: CAWGNPSATNEKLFF. Here the CDR3 DNA reads TGTGCCTGGGGAAACCCTAGCGCAACTAATGAAAAACTGTTTTTT.

V usage is TRBV5-5 and J usage is TRBJ1-6; D unclear. This CDR3 has 16 amino acids. Trimming took off 5 bases at V and 10 bases at J, with 22 bases between the two ends. The germline CDR1 and CDR2 sequences are SGHKS and YYEKEE (reference sequence). CDR3 nucleotide sequence: TGTGCCAGCAGTTTCGATGCCGACACGTTAGTCTCACCCCTCCACTTT. Amino acids: CASSFDADTLVSPLHF.

The rearrangement links TRBV4-3 to TRBJ2-7; tentatively, D is TRBD2 (5 bases). Germline lookup yields CDR1 LGHNA and CDR2 YSLEER. The length of the CDR3 is 17 residues. Trimming stripped 0 bases from V and 6 bases from J, with 21 bases between. CDR3 in amino acids: CASSQDRSPRGVREQYV. As DNA, the CDR3 is TGCGCCAGCAGCCAAGACCGGTCCCCTCGGGGTGTACGCGAGCAGTACGTC.

The V and J genes are TRBV5-4 and TRBJ1-2; a weak D match, TRBD1 (5 bases). The germline V gene encodes CDR1 SGHNT and CDR2 YYREEE (reference sequence). V lost 1 base, J lost 3 bases, and 10 bases lay in between. This CDR3 is 14 amino acids long. The CDR3 here is CASSLWGLHYGYTF. The CDR3 nucleotides read TGTGCCAGCAGCTTGTGGGGACTGCACTATGGCTACACCTTC.

The chain is built from TRBV9 and TRBJ1-2, with D uncertain. The CDR3 is made up of 14 amino acids. Germline V gene data show CDR1 as SGDLS and CDR2 as YYNGEE. V lost 0 bases and J 0 bases, leaving 6 bases between the germline ends. CDR3 amino acids: CASSVGQTNYGYTF. DNA for the CDR3: TGTGCCAGCAGCGTAGGGCAGACTAACTATGGCTACACCTTC.

The chain employs TRBV19 and TRBJ1-2, with 7 positions matching TRBD1. Trimming cost V 5 bases and J 7 bases; bases outside gene matches: 10. There are 14 residues in the CDR3. From germline, CDR1 is LNHDA and CDR2 SQIVND (reference sequence). CDR3 sequence reads: CASSLLRGRGGYTF. The CDR3 DNA follows: TGTGCCAGTAGTCTTCTCAGGGGGAGAGGTGGCTACACCTTC.

V and J are TRBV6-5 and TRBJ2-2; D uncertain. The CDR3 spans 14 residues. Trimming took off 4 bases at V and 5 bases at J, with 11 bases between the two ends. Germline CDR1 reads MNHEY; CDR2 reads SVGAGI. CDR3 protein: CASSFPAGTGELFF. CDR3 nucleotide sequence: TGTGCCAGCAGTTTCCCGGCCGGGACCGGGGAGCTGTTTTTT.

The chain joins TRBV5-1 to TRBJ2-5, with 8 bases identical to TRBD1. The CDR3 extends over 15 amino acids. After removal of 4 bases from V and 5 bases from J, the junction contained 10 bases not matched to a gene. Germline values: CDR1 SGHRS, CDR2 YFSETQ. CDR3 nucleotide sequence: TGCGCCAGCAGCCCCGGACAGGGATCGGGGGAGACCCAGTACTTC. Residues: CASSPGQGSGETQYF.

This chain connects TRBV9 to TRBJ2-2, with 9 bases lining up with TRBD2. Germline-derived CDR1 and CDR2 are SGDLS and YYNGEE. The ends lost 3 bases at V and 3 bases at J; junction bases unmatched: 3. The CDR3 spans 15 residues. As DNA, the CDR3 is TGTGCCAGCAGCGCGACTAGCGGTGACACCGGGGAGCTGTTTTTT. This gives the protein CASSATSGDTGELFF.